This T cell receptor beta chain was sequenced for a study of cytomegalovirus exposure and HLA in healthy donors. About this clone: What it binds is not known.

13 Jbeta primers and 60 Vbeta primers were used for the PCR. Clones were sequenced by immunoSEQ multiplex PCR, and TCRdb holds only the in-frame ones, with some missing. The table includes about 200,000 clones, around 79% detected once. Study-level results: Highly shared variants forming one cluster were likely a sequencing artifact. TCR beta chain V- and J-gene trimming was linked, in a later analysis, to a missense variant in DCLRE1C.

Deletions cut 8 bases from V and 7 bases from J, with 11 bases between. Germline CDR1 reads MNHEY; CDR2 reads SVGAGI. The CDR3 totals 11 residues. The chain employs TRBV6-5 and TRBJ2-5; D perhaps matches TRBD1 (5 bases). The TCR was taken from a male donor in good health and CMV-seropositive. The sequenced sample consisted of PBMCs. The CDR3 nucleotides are TGTGCCAGCGTAGATCAGGGGACCCAGTACTTC. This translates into CASVDQGTQYF.